This passage covers 17 T cell receptor beta chains from one sample sequenced in a study of blood T cell repertoires in COVID-19. The assay was immunoSEQ multiplex PCR, and TCRdb's table has in-frame clones only and misses some. The sample lists 95,000 to 110,000 clones; roughly 84% were seen once. Source material: peripheral blood. These TCRs come from a human donor in a cohort sampled during active COVID-19.

J is TRBJ2-2 and V is TRBV9; TRBD2 agrees at 13 bases. The V gene end was trimmed by 2 bases and the J gene end by 3 bases; junction bases not matched to a gene: 1. This CDR3 has 16 residues. CDR1 SGDLS and CDR2 YYNGEE come from the germline V gene. The CDR3: CASSVTSGRDTGELFF. CDR3 bases: TGTGCCAGCAGCGTTACTAGCGGGAGGGACACCGGGGAGCTGTTTTTT.

This chain connects TRBV2 to TRBJ1-5; D uncertain. Germline CDR1 and CDR2: SNHLY and FYNNEI. Trimming removed 5 bases from V and 6 bases from J, with 14 bases in between. The CDR3 runs to 14 residues. As DNA, the CDR3 is TGTGCCAGCAGTTCCGGGAGGGCAGGTCAGCCCCAGCATTTT. Protein product: CASSSGRAGQPQHF. The full variable domain, rest sourced from reference TRBV2 and TRBJ1-5, is EPEVTQTPSHQVTQMGQEVILRCVPISNHLYFYWYRQILGQKVEFLVSFYNNEISEKSEIFDDQFSVERPDGSNFTLKIRSTKLEDSAMYFCASSSGRAGQPQHFGDGTRLSIL.

The chain combines TRBV25-1 with TRBJ2-3; D unclear. The V end lost 6 bases, the J end lost 1 base, and 8 bases lay between the germline ends. The CDR3 length is 13 residues. The V gene's germline CDR1 is MGHDK and CDR2 SYGVNS. The DNA for the CDR3 is TGTGCCAGCAGCAGCGTACGCACAGATACGCAGTATTTT. Translating it yields CASSSVRTDTQYF.

The CDR3 here is CASSSTTTGELFF. Here the CDR3 DNA reads TGTGCCAGCAGCTCAACTACGACCGGGGAGCTGTTTTTT. The chain links TRBV6-5 to TRBJ2-2; D gene unclear. CDR1 and CDR2 from the germline V gene are MNHEY and SVGAGI. CDR3 size: 13 residues. The germline V and J ends were trimmed by 6 bases and 5 bases, with 10 bases remaining between them.

The chain combines TRBV19 with TRBJ1-3, with D uncertain. The germline CDR1 and CDR2 sequences are LNHDA and SQIVND (reference sequence). This CDR3 spans 14 amino acids. V lost 1 base, J lost 0 bases, and 4 bases lay in between. In DNA form, the CDR3 reads TGTGCCAGTAGTATAGGAGGCTCTGGAAACACCATATATTTT. Amino acids: CASSIGGSGNTIYF. Together with reference TRBV19 and TRBJ1-3, the CDR3 gives the full variable domain: DGGITQSPKYLFRKEGQNVTLSCEQNLNHDAMYWYRQDPGQGLRLIYYSQIVNDFQKGDIAEGYSVSREKKESFPLTVTSAQKNPTAFYLCASSIGGSGNTIYFGEGSWLTVV.

The chain combines TRBV7-6 with TRBJ1-3, with 10 positions matching TRBD1. Germline V gene sequence: CDR1 SGHVS, CDR2 FNYEAQ. The CDR3 contains 17 residues. Trimming at V came to 4 bases and at J to 3 bases, leaving 9 bases not matched to a gene. The CDR3 DNA sequence: TGTGCCAGCAGCTCCGAGGACAGGGGGATCTTTGGAAACACCATATATTTT. Its protein product is CASSSEDRGIFGNTIYF. Using reference TRBV7-6 and TRBJ1-3 for the parts outside the CDR3, the full variable domain is GAGVSQSPRYKVTKRGQDVALRCDPISGHVSLYWYRQALGQGPEFLTYFNYEAQQDKSGLPNDRFSAERPEGSISTLTIQRTEQRDSAMYRCASSSEDRGIFGNTIYFGEGSWLTVV.

The V call is TRBV3-1 (or the pseudogene TRBV3-2), the J call TRBJ1-4, with D possibly being TRBD1 (6 bases). The CDR3 runs to 15 residues. Trimming took 4 bases from V and 8 from J, leaving 17 bases between them. Per the germline V gene, CDR1 is LGHDT and CDR2 is YNNKEL (reference sequence). The CDR3 loop is CASSPGGGLGEKLFF. Here the CDR3 DNA reads TGTGCCAGCAGCCCCGGTGGGGGCTTAGGGGAAAAACTGTTTTTT.

The genes are TRBV5-1 and TRBJ1-3, with TRBD1 identical over 7 bases. This CDR3 is 15 amino acids long. J lost 0 bases, V lost 4 bases, and 4 bases had no gene match. The germline V gene encodes CDR1 SGHRS and CDR2 YFSETQ. The chain's CDR3 is CASSQTGNSGNTIYF. Here the CDR3 DNA reads TGCGCCAGCAGCCAGACAGGGAACTCTGGAAACACCATATATTTT.

This chain connects TRBV18 to TRBJ2-3; D gene ambiguous. Germline V CDR1 and CDR2: KGHSH, LQKENI. This CDR3 region has 14 residues. V gave up 2 bases and J gave up 2 bases, with 8 bases separating them. In nucleotides, the CDR3 is TGTGCCAGCTCACCAGTGGCGGCCACAGATACGCAGTATTTT. Amino acids: CASSPVAATDTQYF.

The V call is TRBV6-6, the J call TRBJ1-3; TRBD1 might be the D (6 bases). CDR1 and CDR2 (germline): MNHNY, SVGAGI (reference sequence). This CDR3 region has 16 residues. Trimming stripped 9 bases from V and 2 bases from J, with 20 bases between. In nucleotides, the CDR3 is TGTGCCAGTGCGACTGGACAGTCCGTAGCTGGAAACACCATATATTTT. Translating it yields CASATGQSVAGNTIYF.

With respect to this clone: The same CDR3 is also encoded by other DNA sequences in this sample. The chain has TRBV7-3 and TRBJ2-2, with 13 bases identical to TRBD2. Germline V gene data show CDR1 as SGHTA and CDR2 as FQGTGA. The CDR3 is 17 amino acids. Trimming took 5 bases from V and 5 from J; bases not matched to a gene: 8. CDR3: CASSPGLAGVKTGELFF. CDR3 bases: TGTGCCAGCAGCCCAGGACTAGCGGGAGTAAAAACCGGGGAGCTGTTTTTT.

The V and J genes are TRBV12-3 or TRBV12-4 and TRBJ1-2, with D perhaps TRBD1 (5 bases). Trimming removed 3 bases at V and 6 bases at J, with 11 bases between. The CDR3 is 13 residues long. CDR3 protein: CASSFTGFDGYTF. The CDR3, as DNA: TGTGCCAGCAGTTTCACAGGATTCGATGGCTACACCTTC.

With regard to this clone: Different DNA sequences within this sample yield the same CDR3. The chain is built from TRBV7-2 and TRBJ2-5, with TRBD1 matching over 7 bases. The ends lost 4 bases at V and 2 bases at J; junction bases unmatched: 1. The CDR3 runs to 13 residues. CDR1 and CDR2 from the germline V gene are SGHTA and FQGNSA. CDR3 nucleotides: TGTGCCAGCAGCTGGACAGGTCAAGAGACCCAGTACTTC. Translating gives CASSWTGQETQYF.

The chain uses TRBV29-1 and TRBJ2-1, with D maybe TRBD2 (5 bases). Germline values: CDR1 SQVTM, CDR2 ANQGSEA. CDR3 length: 15 residues. Trimming took off 1 base at V and 0 bases at J, with 10 bases between the two ends. CDR3 bases: TGCAGCGTTGAAGGTAGCGAAAGCTCCTACAATGAGCAGTTCTTC. It codes for CSVEGSESSYNEQFF.

The chain links TRBV7-8 to TRBJ2-5, with TRBD2 matching 7 bases. Germline CDR1 is SGHVS and CDR2 is FQNEAQ. The CDR3 extends over 15 amino acids. The junction had 8 bases not matched to a gene; V was cut back by 5 bases and J by 2 bases. The CDR3 region is CASSPMGGIQETQYF. In nucleotides, the CDR3 is TGTGCCAGCAGCCCCATGGGAGGGATTCAAGAGACCCAGTACTTC.

V and J are TRBV9 and TRBJ1-2, with 8 bases matching TRBD1. The length of the CDR3 is 16 residues. V lost 4 bases to trimming and J lost 5 bases; unmatched junction nucleotides: 13. CDR1 and CDR2 from the germline V gene are SGDLS and YYNGEE. CDR3 in DNA: TGTGCCAGCAGCCCGAGGACAGGGCAAGGGTGGTATGGCTACACCTTC. Translation: CASSPRTGQGWYGYTF.

The chain has TRBV4-3 and TRBJ2-1; tentative D call: TRBD2 (6 bases). This CDR3 comprises 14 residues. Germline CDR1 LGHNA, CDR2 YSLEER. With 4 bases removed from V and 7 bases from J, the gap between germline ends came to 14 bases. CDR3 loop: CASSPLGGKNEQFF. DNA of the CDR3: TGCGCCAGCAGCCCGCTTGGAGGGAAAAATGAGCAGTTCTTC.